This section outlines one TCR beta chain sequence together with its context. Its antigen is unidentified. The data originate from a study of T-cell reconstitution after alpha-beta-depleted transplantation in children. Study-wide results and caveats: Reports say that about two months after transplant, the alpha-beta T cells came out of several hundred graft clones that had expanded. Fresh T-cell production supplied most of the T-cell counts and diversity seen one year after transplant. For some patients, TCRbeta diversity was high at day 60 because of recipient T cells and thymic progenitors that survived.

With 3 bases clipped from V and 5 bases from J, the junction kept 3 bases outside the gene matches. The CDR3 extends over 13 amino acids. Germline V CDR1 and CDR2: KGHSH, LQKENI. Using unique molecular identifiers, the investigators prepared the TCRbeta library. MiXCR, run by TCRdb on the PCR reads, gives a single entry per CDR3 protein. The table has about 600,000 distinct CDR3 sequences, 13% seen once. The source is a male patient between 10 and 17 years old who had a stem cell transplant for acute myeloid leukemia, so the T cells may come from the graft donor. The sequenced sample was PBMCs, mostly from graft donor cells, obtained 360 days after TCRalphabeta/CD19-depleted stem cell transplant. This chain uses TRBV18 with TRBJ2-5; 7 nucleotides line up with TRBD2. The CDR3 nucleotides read TGTGCCAGCTCACCGCCAGCGGGGGAGACCCAGTACTTC. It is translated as CASSPPAGETQYF.